These 4 T cell receptor beta chains came from one sample sequenced in a study of read filtering for tumor transcriptome and immune sequencing. From about 0.4 ug of RNA, a library with molecular barcoded alpha/delta and beta/gamma adaptors was made. From the reads, TCRdb called clonotypes with MiXCR, one entry per CDR3 protein. The sample holds about 50,000 distinct CDR3 sequences, roughly 19% seen once. What was sequenced was a population of CD138-negative cells sorted from bone marrow. The receptor source for this set is a donor at least 40 years old with multiple myeloma.

The table lists this clonotype with many counts. The V call is TRBV7-6, the J call TRBJ1-1; D is ambiguous. V was shortened by 4 bases and J by 0 bases, with 12 bases between the two germline ends. CDR3 length equals 15 residues. Germline V lookup: CDR1 SGHVS, CDR2 FNYEAQ. The CDR3 here is CASSSGPTMNTEAFF. DNA for the CDR3: TGTGCCAGCAGCTCCGGACCGACTATGAACACTGAAGCTTTCTTT.

This clonotype was seen ten or more times. This chain connects TRBV18 to TRBJ1-1; TRBD1 is a possible D gene (6 bases). V lost 4 bases and J 4 bases, leaving 13 bases between the germline ends. This CDR3 is built from 14 residues. CDR1 is KGHSH and CDR2 is LQKENI in the germline V gene. This chain's CDR3 is CASSRNRESTEAFF. CDR3 coding DNA: TGTGCCAGCTCACGAAACAGGGAGAGCACTGAAGCTTTCTTT.

This clonotype occurred many times. The chain links TRBV28 to TRBJ1-5; the D gene is possibly TRBD1 (5 bases). The CDR3 is 16 residues long. Trimming took off 5 bases at V and 1 base at J, with 15 bases between the two ends. Germline CDR1 MDHEN, CDR2 SYDVKM. The CDR3 DNA is TGTGCCAGCAGTACGTCAGGGATGAGCAGCAATCAGCCCCAGCATTTT. Protein product: CASSTSGMSSNQPQHF.

The table lists this clonotype with many counts. The chain is built from TRBV2 and TRBJ1-5; D call uncertain. The CDR3 contains 12 residues. V lost 7 bases, J lost 5 bases, and 9 bases lay in between. Germline V gene sequence: CDR1 SNHLY, CDR2 FYNNEI. Here the CDR3 DNA reads TGTGCCAGCAATGGCGCCCATCAGCCCCAGCATTTT. This sequence encodes CASNGAHQPQHF.